This TCR beta chain was found in a study of shared clonotypes between healthy human individuals. In the study overall: Each donor's CD4 naive and CD4 memory cells filled three plates apiece, CD8 naive two, and CD8 memory one. Regarding the study as a whole: Owing to a small donor count, the genetic and exposure-history diversity represented was limited.

Between the trimmed V and J ends, which lost 7 bases and 0 bases, there was a span of 10 bases. This CDR3 has 15 amino acids. Germline V lookup: CDR1 LNHDA, CDR2 SQIVND (reference sequence). Genomic DNA (from each subset) was split evenly across several immunoSEQ plates. Per the authors' pipeline: Filtering of immunoSEQ junctional sequences could not match full-length read filtering. Some clones are missing from TCRdb's copy, which holds only in-frame ones; the method was immunoSEQ multiplex PCR. For V, J and clone size, that table is used; D and trimming come from the DNA. The table has roughly 2.2 million clones, about 92% seen once. Remarks on this clone: The antigen is undetermined.

The rearrangement uses TRBV19 and TRBJ2-6; no clear D. The sequence derives from a man aged 18 to 30 in good health. Some clones in this sample may be carry-over from other donors' samples. Sequenced: naive CD4+ T cells from PBMCs. Subset noted: CD45RA+ positively selected. The CDR3 nucleotides read TGTGCCAGTACCTCCACCGTCTCTGGGGCCAACGTCCTGACTTTC. The encoded protein is CASTSTVSGANVLTF.